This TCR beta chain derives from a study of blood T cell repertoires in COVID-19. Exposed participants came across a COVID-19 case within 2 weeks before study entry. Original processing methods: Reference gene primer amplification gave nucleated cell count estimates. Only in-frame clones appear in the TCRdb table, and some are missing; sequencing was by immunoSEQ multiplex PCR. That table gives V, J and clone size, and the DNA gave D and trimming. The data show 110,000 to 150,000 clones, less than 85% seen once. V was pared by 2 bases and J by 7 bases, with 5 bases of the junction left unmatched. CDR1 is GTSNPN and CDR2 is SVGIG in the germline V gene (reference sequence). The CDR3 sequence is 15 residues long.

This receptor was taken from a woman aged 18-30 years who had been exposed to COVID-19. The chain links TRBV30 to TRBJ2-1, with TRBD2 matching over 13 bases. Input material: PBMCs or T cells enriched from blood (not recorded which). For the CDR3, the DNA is TGTGCCTGGAGTCGTCTGGGACTAGCGGGAAATGAGCAGTTCTTC. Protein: CAWSRLGLAGNEQFF.